This TCR beta chain originates from a study of T cell responses to AZD1222 COVID-19 vaccine. This clone was counted a few times. Its antigen is unidentified. Assay: immunoSEQ multiplex PCR; the TCRdb copy retains only in-frame clones and omits some. The sample has about 120,000 clones; about nine tenths are singletons. There are 14 residues in the CDR3. Germline CDR1 and CDR2: SGHRS and YFSETQ. The V and J ends lost 0 bases and 9 bases respectively, with 10 bases between them. General study results and limits: White British donors predominated, females outnumbered males, and clonal diversity was possibly underestimated. Unmutated regions of variants are reportedly targeted by nearly half of spike-specific TCRs. Baseline seropositivity occurred in only a handful of AZD1222 recipients.

The sequencing here drew on peripheral blood, taken 28 days after the second dose of the MenACWY control vaccine. The receptor was isolated from an adult who received the MenACWY meningococcal vaccine as a control. This rearrangement joins TRBV5-1 to TRBJ1-6; maybe TRBD1 (5 bases). The CDR3, as DNA: TGCGCCAGCAGCTTGGCCAGACAGCTTTCACCCCTCCACTTT. This codes for CASSLARQLSPLHF. Filled out from reference TRBV5-1 and TRBJ1-6, the complete variable domain reads KAGVTQTPRYLIKTRGQQVTLSCSPISGHRSVSWYQQTPGQGLQFLFEYFSETQRNKGNFPGRFSGRQFSNSRSEMNVSTLELGDSALYLCASSLARQLSPLHFGNGTRLTVT.